A single sample gave rise to the 32 T cell receptor beta chains below, sequenced in a study of T cells in Graves' hyperthyroidism and ophthalmopathy. The investigators amplified TCR beta CDR3 regions from RNA transcripts. First-round RT-PCR with HTBI primers amplified the TCR CDR3 region. One entry per CDR3 protein, called by TCRdb with MiXCR from the multiplex PCR reads. This sample yields a few hundred thousand distinct CDR3 sequences, of which 14% are seen a single time; less than 20% belongs to the top ten. Sequencing was done on a sample of blood. The source of these receptors is a woman in her 30s with Graves' ophthalmopathy.

This clonotype was seen many times. J is TRBJ1-4 and V is TRBV20-1, with TRBD1 identical over 9 bases. V gave up 0 bases and J gave up 8 bases; unmatched junction bases: 10. The CDR3 spans 16 residues. Germline CDR1 is DFQATT and CDR2 is SNEGSKA (reference sequence). The CDR3 spells CSARDQGGTGIEKLFF. The CDR3, as DNA: TGCAGTGCTAGAGATCAAGGGGGGACAGGGATAGAAAAACTGTTTTTT.

This clonotype has a count of ten or more. The J gene is TRBJ2-5, the V gene TRBV25-1; 9 nucleotides match TRBD2. Germline V gene data show CDR1 as MGHDK and CDR2 as SYGVNS. V shed 6 bases, J shed 7 bases, and the junction held 9 bases outside the gene matches. The CDR3 length is 14 residues. The CDR3 sequence is CASSGRGGVRTQYF. In DNA, the CDR3 is TGTGCCAGCAGCGGGCGCGGGGGGGTAAGGACCCAGTACTTC.

The rearrangement links TRBV19 to TRBJ2-3, with D possibly TRBD1 on 5 matching bases. The CDR3 contains 14 residues. Trimming took off 8 bases at V and 4 bases at J, with 16 bases between the two ends. The V gene's germline CDR1 is LNHDA and CDR2 SQIVND (reference sequence). Written as DNA, the CDR3 is TGTGCCAGTTCGATAGGGGCCTCCGCAGATACGCAGTATTTT. Its translation: CASSIGASADTQYF.

This clonotype was seen many times. Written as DNA, the CDR3 is TGTGCCAGCAACAGACACGGAGGCTTGGACTATGGCTACACCTTC. Translation gives CASNRHGGLDYGYTF. The V and J genes are TRBV12-3 or TRBV12-4 and TRBJ1-2; D call uncertain. Trimming took 7 bases from V and 3 from J, leaving 18 bases between them. The CDR3 is 15 amino acids.

This clonotype was seen repeatedly, ten times or more. This sequence joins TRBV2 and TRBJ2-1; 7 bases map to TRBD2. The CDR3 runs to 16 residues. The V and J ends lost 2 bases and 0 bases, in that order; junction bases with no gene match: 4. Per the germline V gene, CDR1 is SNHLY and CDR2 is FYNNEI. CDR3 region: CASSESRDYSYNEQFF. CDR3 DNA sequence: TGTGCCAGCAGTGAAAGCAGGGACTACTCCTACAATGAGCAGTTCTTC.

The chain carries TRBV5-6 and TRBJ2-1, with TRBD1 identical over 7 bases. Germline values: CDR1 SGHDT, CDR2 YYEEEE. The ends lost 4 bases at V and 0 bases at J; junction bases unmatched: 7. This CDR3 has 16 amino acids. CDR3 DNA: TGTGCCAGCAGCCTAAACAGGGGCCTCTCCTACAATGAGCAGTTCTTC. It yields the protein CASSLNRGLSYNEQFF. The full variable domain, its missing parts supplied by reference TRBV5-6 and TRBJ2-1, is DAGVTQSPTHLIKTRGQQVTLRCSPKSGHDTVSWYQQALGQGPQFIFQYYEEEERQRGNFPDRFSGHQFPNYSSELNVNALLLGDSALYLCASSLNRGLSYNEQFFGPGTRLTVL.

This clonotype has ten or more counts. The genes are TRBV12-3 or TRBV12-4 and TRBJ1-2; 12 nucleotides line up with TRBD1. This CDR3 spans 17 amino acids. V was pared by 1 base and J by 4 bases, with 7 bases of the junction left unmatched. CDR3 in DNA: TGTGCCAGCAGTTTAGGAGCCCGGGACAGGGGGCGCTATGGCTACACCTTC. Amino acid sequence: CASSLGARDRGRYGYTF.

The chain carries TRBV12-3 or TRBV12-4 and TRBJ1-5, with D possibly matching TRBD1 (5 bases). The CDR3 totals 14 residues. V lost 7 bases and J 2 bases, leaving 12 bases between the germline ends. The DNA of the CDR3 is TGTGCCAGCACCCCTCCAGGGCGCAATCAGCCCCAGCATTTT. It codes for CASTPPGRNQPQHF.

Many counts were recorded for this clonotype. The rearrangement links TRBV9 to TRBJ2-7; the D gene is possibly TRBD1 (6 bases). V lost 0 bases and J lost 7, with 17 bases in between. Germline CDR1 and CDR2: SGDLS and YYNGEE. The CDR3 is made up of 15 amino acids. CDR3 nucleotide sequence: TGTGCCAGCAGCGTAGGTGTAGGGGGAATAGGGGAGCAGTACTTC. This encodes CASSVGVGGIGEQYF.

This clonotype was detected ten times or more. The chain is built from TRBV2 and TRBJ1-5; D unclear. This CDR3 region has 14 residues. From germline, CDR1 is SNHLY and CDR2 FYNNEI. Trimming took off 2 bases at V and 0 bases at J, with 5 bases between the two ends. As DNA, the CDR3 is TGTGCCAGCAGTGAACAGAATAGCAATCAGCCCCAGCATTTT. Its protein product is CASSEQNSNQPQHF.

The chain combines TRBV14 with TRBJ1-6; D possibly corresponds to TRBD1 (6 bases). The CDR3 has 15 residues. The V end lost 2 bases, the J end lost 10 bases, and 15 bases lay between the germline ends. Germline lookup yields CDR1 SGHDN and CDR2 FVKESK. The CDR3 DNA reads TGTGCCAGCAGCCAAATGACAGCCGGGGGCTCACCCCTCCACTTT. The encoded protein is CASSQMTAGGSPLHF. Full variable domain (outside the CDR3, taken from reference TRBV14 and TRBJ1-6): EAGVTQFPSHSVIEKGQTVTLRCDPISGHDNLYWYRRVMGKEIKFLLHFVKESKQDESGMPNNRFLAERTGGTYSTLKVQPAELEDSGVYFCASSQMTAGGSPLHFGNGTRLTVT.

The genes are TRBV30 and TRBJ2-6; D uncertain. Trimming removed 4 bases from V and 0 bases from J, with 7 bases in between. Germline V CDR1 and CDR2: GTSNPN, SVGIG (reference sequence). The CDR3 sequence is 14 residues long. This CDR3 reads CAWIRASGANVLTF. The CDR3 nucleotides read TGTGCCTGGATTCGGGCCTCTGGGGCCAACGTCCTGACTTTC.

V is TRBV19 and J is TRBJ2-1, with TRBD1 matching 7 bases. Germline V CDR1 and CDR2: LNHDA, SQIVND (reference sequence). The CDR3 contains 14 residues. J lost 1 base, V lost 8 bases, and 5 bases had no gene match. CDR3 nucleotide sequence: TGTGCCAGTTCCCGGGACAGTTCCTACAATGAGCAGTTCTTC. Amino acids: CASSRDSSYNEQFF.

Of note for this clonotype: Possible read error: a much larger clone is one base away. Because the CDR3 is missing its conserved closing phenylalanine or tryptophan, this is likely a read error. The chain joins TRBV5-1 to TRBJ2-7; TRBD1 aligns across 10 bases. The ends lost 3 bases at V and 5 bases at J; junction bases unmatched: 5. CDR1 is SGHRS and CDR2 is YFSETQ in the germline V gene. CDR3 length equals 14 residues. CDR3 DNA: TGCGCCAGCAGCTCAGGGGGACAGGGGAACGAGCAGTACCTC. It codes for CASSSGGQGNEQYL.

This clonotype was seen many times. The rearrangement links TRBV7-2 to TRBJ2-5; D remains unclear. V shed 1 base and J shed 5 bases, with 11 bases lying between them. The CDR3 runs to 14 residues. CDR1 SGHTA and CDR2 FQGNSA come from the germline V gene. For the CDR3, the DNA is TGTGCCAGCAGCTTAGAACCTAGTCAGGAGACCCAGTACTTC. This translates into CASSLEPSQETQYF.

Turning to this clonotype: A single base separates this from a much larger clone, so it may be a read error. V usage is TRBV12-3 or TRBV12-4 and J usage is TRBJ2-3; D may match TRBD1 or TRBD2 (5 bases each). The CDR3 consists of 14 residues. CDR3 region: CAGSFGATVATQYF. Written as DNA, the CDR3 is TGTGCCGGCAGTTTCGGGGCTACCGTGGCTACGCAGTATTTT.

This clonotype was seen many times. V is TRBV4-1 and J is TRBJ2-2; D is undetermined. Trimming shortened V by 2 bases and J by 7 bases, and 14 bases separated the two germline ends. This CDR3 spans 15 amino acids. Germline CDR1 and CDR2: MGHRA and YSYEKL. The CDR3 sequence: CASSQSTQLGGELFF. The CDR3 DNA is TGCGCCAGCAGCCAATCGACCCAGCTGGGCGGGGAGCTGTTTTTT.

The chain's CDR3 is CASSYIRDEQFF. CDR3 nucleotides: TGTGCCAGCAGCTATATACGGGATGAGCAGTTCTTC. The chain links TRBV7-9 to TRBJ2-1; D is unclear. The CDR3 extends over 12 amino acids. Germline V gene lookup returns CDR1 SEHNR and CDR2 FQNEAQ (reference sequence). V lost 4 bases and J lost 8, with 9 bases in between.

The genes are TRBV7-9 and TRBJ2-7, with TRBD2 matching 13 bases. J lost 6 bases, V lost 2 bases, and 10 bases had no gene match. The length of the CDR3 is 17 residues. CDR1 SEHNR and CDR2 FQNEAQ come from the germline V gene (reference sequence). The CDR3 bases are TGTGCCAGCAGCTTATACCCGGGACTAGCGGGACTATCCGAGCAGTACTTC. Translating it yields CASSLYPGLAGLSEQYF.

In its sample, this clonotype was seen many times. This sequence joins TRBV9 and TRBJ1-2, with 8 bases that match TRBD1. Germline V gene sequence: CDR1 SGDLS, CDR2 YYNGEE. This CDR3 comprises 19 residues. The V segment lost 0 bases and the J segment 4 bases; nucleotides outside the gene matches: 17. The CDR3 loop is CASSVESGGSFTPLYGYTF. CDR3 in DNA: TGTGCCAGCAGCGTAGAGTCAGGGGGCAGTTTTACCCCCCTCTATGGCTACACCTTC.

In this sample, this clonotype turned up many times. The V gene is TRBV7-3, the J gene TRBJ2-3; no definite D call. The germline gives CDR1 SGHTA, CDR2 FQGTGA. This CDR3 is built from 13 residues. Trimming stripped 4 bases from V and 2 bases from J, with 7 bases between. Here the CDR3 DNA reads TGTGCCAGCAGCTCCCCGGCCACAGATACGCAGTATTTT. Translating gives CASSSPATDTQYF.

This chain links TRBV10-3 with TRBJ1-5; TRBD1 might be the D (5 bases). CDR1 and CDR2 (germline): ENHRY, SYGVKD. Between the trimmed V and J ends, which lost 3 bases and 9 bases, there was a span of 21 bases. The CDR3 consists of 16 residues. The CDR3: CAISETLTADQGPQHF. The CDR3 coding sequence is TGTGCCATCAGTGAAACGTTGACGGCGGATCAGGGGCCCCAGCATTTT.

This clonotype has ten or more counts. The J gene is TRBJ1-2, the V gene TRBV10-3; no clear D. V was pared by 7 bases and J by 1 base, with 10 bases between. CDR1 is ENHRY and CDR2 is SYGVKD in the germline V gene. The CDR3 is made up of 13 amino acids. The CDR3 here is CAIMKERNYGYTF. The CDR3 nucleotides are TGTGCCATCATGAAGGAACGTAACTATGGCTACACCTTC.

Many counts were recorded for this clonotype. CDR3 in DNA: TGTGCCAGCAGCCCGCAAGGGTTGGGTACGCAGTATTTT. Amino acids: CASSPQGLGTQYF. This chain joins TRBV7-3 and TRBJ2-3; D is unresolved. V lost 5 bases and J 8 bases, leaving 14 bases between the germline ends. Germline lookup yields CDR1 SGHTA and CDR2 FQGTGA. The CDR3 covers 13 residues.

This clonotype occurred many times. CDR3 protein: CASSQGSTGFAYEQYF. CDR3 in DNA: TGCGCCAGCAGCCAGGGCAGTACAGGGTTTGCCTACGAGCAGTACTTC. The V and J genes are TRBV4-1 and TRBJ2-7, with D tentatively TRBD1 (6 bases). In germline, CDR1 is MGHRA, CDR2 YSYEKL. The CDR3 has 16 residues. Trimming took off 3 bases at V and 2 bases at J, with 17 bases between the two ends.

This chain connects TRBV6-1 to TRBJ1-5; no clear D. The CDR3 has 13 residues. CDR1 and CDR2 from the germline V gene are MNHNS and SASEGT. Trimming stripped 6 bases from V and 2 bases from J, with 8 bases between. This CDR3 is CASRVWGNQPQHF. CDR3 nucleotides: TGTGCCAGCAGAGTTTGGGGCAATCAGCCCCAGCATTTT.

This clonotype came up many times. The chain has TRBV27 and TRBJ1-1; 9 positions agree with TRBD1. This CDR3 contains 15 residues. Germline CDR1 reads MNHEY; CDR2 reads SMNVEV (reference sequence). The trim removed 6 bases at V and 6 bases at J, leaving 11 bases unmatched. This CDR3 is CASSYPGQGVAEAFF. The CDR3 nucleotides read TGTGCCAGCAGCTATCCGGGACAGGGTGTCGCTGAAGCTTTCTTT.

This clonotype was observed many times. The chain joins TRBV15 to TRBJ2-1; D unresolved. CDR1 is LNHNV, CDR2 YYDKDF, per germline (reference sequence). The CDR3 spans 15 residues. Trimming took off 0 bases at V and 3 bases at J, with 9 bases between the two ends. CDR3 region: CATSRERALYNEQFF. DNA of the CDR3: TGTGCCACCAGCAGAGAGCGCGCTCTCTACAATGAGCAGTTCTTC.

This clonotype appeared many times. The V call is TRBV2, the J call TRBJ2-2; TRBD2 might be the D (5 bases). The germline V gene encodes CDR1 SNHLY and CDR2 FYNNEI. The CDR3 sequence is 15 residues long. V lost 2 bases to trimming and J lost 8 bases, with 15 bases between them. In nucleotides, the CDR3 is TGTGCCAGCAGTGAATGGGAGAGCAGTAAGGGGGAGCTGTTTTTT. It codes for CASSEWESSKGELFF.

The J gene is TRBJ2-4, the V gene TRBV27; unclear D gene. Trimming stripped 7 bases from V and 0 bases from J, with 7 bases between. From germline, CDR1 is MNHEY and CDR2 SMNVEV (reference sequence). The CDR3 covers 13 residues. The CDR3 DNA is TGTGCCAGCAAGCTTCTAGCCAAAAACATTCAGTACTTC. Translating gives CASKLLAKNIQYF.

Turning to this clonotype: A much larger clone lies one base from this, so it may be a read error. The chain uses TRBV12-5 and TRBJ2-1; TRBD1 matches at 7 bases. CDR3 length equals 12 residues. Germline values: CDR1 LGHNT, CDR2 FRNRAP. In nucleotides, the CDR3 is TGCGGGGCCTTGACAGGGCCCCATGAGCAGTTCTTC. Protein sequence: CGALTGPHEQFF.

This clonotype showed up many times. V gene TRBV7-3 combines with J gene TRBJ1-5; a possible D gene is TRBD1 (6 bases). This CDR3 contains 17 residues. The germline CDR1 and CDR2 sequences are SGHTA and FQGTGA. Trimming took off 1 base at V and 0 bases at J, with 13 bases between the two ends. The DNA for the CDR3 is TGTGCCAGCAGCTTAAAGGGGAGACAGGTTAGCAATCAGCCCCAGCATTTT. Protein product: CASSLKGRQVSNQPQHF.